A selection of T cell receptor beta chains follows, all from one sample in a study of blood T cell repertoires in COVID-19. Using immunoSEQ multiplex PCR, the repertoire was profiled, and TCRdb retains in-frame clones only, with some absent. The data contain hundreds of thousands of clones, more than 75% of them singletons. The sequenced material came from peripheral blood. These TCRs come from a woman in her sixties with active or convalescent COVID-19. The CDR3 runs from the conserved cysteine through the conserved F or W. The order of the fields is D gene, V gene, clone size, CDR3 length, J gene, CDR3 protein, CDR3 DNA. D genes are given only for firm matches. Only part of the rows carry a size: once, few, many, or a class if the clone is expanded.

d_call: TRBD1; v_call: TRBV5-1; clone_size: -; cdr3_length: 15; j_call: TRBJ2-7; cdr3_aa: CASSTQGARGYEQYF; cdr3_nt: TGCGCCAGCAGCACACAGGGGGCGCGTGGCTACGAGCAGTACTTC
d_call: -; v_call: TRBV5-1; clone_size: -; cdr3_length: 15; j_call: TRBJ1-2; cdr3_aa: CASSPRLEAGDGYTF; cdr3_nt: TGCGCCAGCAGCCCGAGACTTGAGGCAGGGGATGGCTACACCTTC
d_call: -; v_call: TRBV19; clone_size: -; cdr3_length: 16; j_call: TRBJ2-7; cdr3_aa: CASSIGELGDNYEQYF; cdr3_nt: TGTGCCAGTAGTATAGGAGAATTGGGGGACAACTACGAGCAGTACTTC
d_call: -; v_call: TRBV15; clone_size: -; cdr3_length: 16; j_call: TRBJ1-4; cdr3_aa: CATSRDRGETHEKLFF; cdr3_nt: TGTGCCACCAGCAGAGATCGGGGGGAAACTCATGAAAAACTGTTTTTT
d_call: TRBD1; v_call: TRBV5-6; clone_size: -; cdr3_length: 15; j_call: TRBJ1-3; cdr3_aa: CASSSGTGPGNTIYF; cdr3_nt: TGTGCCAGCAGCTCCGGGACAGGGCCCGGAAACACCATATATTTT
d_call: TRBD1; v_call: TRBV18; clone_size: -; cdr3_length: 14; j_call: TRBJ1-1; cdr3_aa: CASSPGQGGTEAFF; cdr3_nt: TGTGCCAGCTCACCTGGACAGGGAGGCACTGAAGCTTTCTTT
d_call: TRBD1; v_call: TRBV7-2; clone_size: -; cdr3_length: 13; j_call: TRBJ2-7; cdr3_aa: CASGTGQLYEQYF; cdr3_nt: TGTGCCAGCGGCACGGGACAGCTCTACGAGCAGTACTTC
d_call: -; v_call: TRBV6-5; clone_size: -; cdr3_length: 15; j_call: TRBJ1-5; cdr3_aa: CASSYRGGGGQPQHF; cdr3_nt: TGTGCCAGCAGTTACCGGGGGGGAGGGGGTCAGCCCCAGCATTTT
d_call: TRBD1; v_call: TRBV19; clone_size: -; cdr3_length: 13; j_call: TRBJ1-1; cdr3_aa: CASSTPGGLAAFF; cdr3_nt: TGTGCCAGTAGTACCCCAGGGGGCTTAGCCGCTTTCTTT
d_call: -; v_call: TRBV2; clone_size: -; cdr3_length: 14; j_call: TRBJ1-6; cdr3_aa: CASTEGGAPSPLHF; cdr3_nt: TGTGCCAGCACCGAGGGGGGGGCCCCTTCACCCCTCCACTTT
d_call: -; v_call: TRBV4-1; clone_size: few; cdr3_length: 15; j_call: TRBJ1-2; cdr3_aa: CASSQVIGTLYGYTF; cdr3_nt: TGCGCCAGCAGCCAAGTAATCGGGACACTCTATGGCTACACCTTC
d_call: -; v_call: TRBV30; clone_size: -; cdr3_length: 13; j_call: TRBJ1-3; cdr3_aa: CAWVKSNGNTIYF; cdr3_nt: TGTGCCTGGGTAAAGAGCAATGGAAACACCATATATTTT
d_call: -; v_call: TRBV11-2; clone_size: -; cdr3_length: 11; j_call: TRBJ2-5; cdr3_aa: CASSSQETQYF; cdr3_nt: TGTGCCAGCAGCTCGCAAGAGACCCAGTACTTC
d_call: TRBD1; v_call: TRBV5-1; clone_size: -; cdr3_length: 14; j_call: TRBJ2-3; cdr3_aa: CASAPGGGTDTQYF; cdr3_nt: TGCGCCAGTGCCCCAGGGGGCGGCACAGATACGCAGTATTTT
d_call: -; v_call: TRBV7-9; clone_size: -; cdr3_length: 13; j_call: TRBJ1-1; cdr3_aa: CASSLGGVPEAFF; cdr3_nt: TGTGCCAGCAGCTTAGGGGGGGTCCCTGAAGCTTTCTTT
d_call: -; v_call: TRBV6-5; clone_size: -; cdr3_length: 15; j_call: TRBJ1-5; cdr3_aa: CASSYDPQGNQPQHF; cdr3_nt: TGTGCCAGCAGTTACGATCCCCAGGGGAATCAGCCCCAGCATTTT
d_call: -; v_call: TRBV21-1; clone_size: -; cdr3_length: 15; j_call: TRBJ1-2; cdr3_aa: CASMGTAANRGGYTF; cdr3_nt: TGTGCCAGCATGGGGACAGCGGCGAACCGAGGGGGCTACACCTTC
d_call: -; v_call: TRBV4-2; clone_size: -; cdr3_length: 15; j_call: TRBJ2-1; cdr3_aa: CASSQGGGPYNEQFF; cdr3_nt: TGTGCCAGCAGCCAAGGGGGGGGCCCGTACAATGAGCAGTTCTTC